The sequence of this T cell receptor beta chain was determined in a study of blood T cell repertoires in COVID-19. Study details: The United States, Italy and Spain were the sources of the acute and convalescent COVID-19 samples.

The CDR3 spans 15 residues. The V gene's germline CDR1 is MNHEY and CDR2 SVGAGI. V lost 7 bases to trimming and J lost 0 bases; unmatched junction nucleotides: 8. All enrollees were roughly 18 to 95 years old and from roughly 22 US areas. Cohort allocation depended upon clinical history that participants reported. Sequencing was performed with immunoSEQ multiplex PCR; in TCRdb, only in-frame clones are kept and a portion is missing. The sample lists some 490,000 clones, less than 90% seen once, with around 8% in the top ten. Sequencing was performed on PBMCs or T cells enriched from blood (not recorded which). The gene calls are TRBV6-5 and TRBJ2-7; 8 nucleotides match TRBD1. This clonotype was sampled from a woman aged 60 to 75 who had recovered from COVID-19. CDR3 loop: CASNQGASSSYEQYF. The CDR3 DNA reads as TGTGCCAGCAACCAGGGGGCGTCGAGCTCCTACGAGCAGTACTTC.